The 29 T cell receptor beta chains below come from one sample, sequenced in a study of blood T cell repertoires in COVID-19. The repertoire was sequenced with immunoSEQ multiplex PCR; TCRdb's copy has only in-frame clones and lacks some. The repertoire has approximately 150,000 clones, approximately 80% of them found once; the top ten carry less than 2.5%. Sequences were obtained from peripheral blood. These receptors came from an older woman with acute or convalescent COVID-19.

This rearrangement joins TRBV10-3 to TRBJ1-2; no firm D call. The V and J ends lost 6 bases and 6 bases respectively, with 20 bases between them. Germline V lookup: CDR1 ENHRY, CDR2 SYGVKD. The CDR3 consists of 15 residues. The CDR3 spells CAISDRKPFLDGYTF. In nucleotides, the CDR3 is TGTGCCATCAGCGATAGAAAACCCTTTTTAGATGGCTACACCTTC.

The chain employs TRBV27 and TRBJ2-7, with TRBD2 matching 7 bases. Germline V gene lookup returns CDR1 MNHEY and CDR2 SMNVEV (reference sequence). CDR3 length equals 12 residues. Trimming took 8 bases from V and 5 from J; bases not matched to a gene: 6. This chain's CDR3 is CASQSGINEQYF. CDR3 nucleotides: TGTGCCAGCCAAAGCGGGATTAACGAGCAGTACTTC.

V usage is TRBV4-1 and J usage is TRBJ2-7; the match to TRBD2 covers 10 bases. The V gene's germline CDR1 is MGHRA and CDR2 YSYEKL. Germline trimming cut 2 bases from V and 3 bases from J; bases unmatched to any gene: 1. CDR3 length: 14 amino acids. The DNA for the CDR3 is TGCGCCAGCAGCCAATGGACTAGCGGCTACGAGCAGTACTTC. Translating gives CASSQWTSGYEQYF.

The genes are TRBV28 and TRBJ2-7; 13 nucleotides agree with TRBD2. The ends lost 5 bases at V and 3 bases at J; junction bases unmatched: 7. The CDR3 sequence is 16 residues long. Germline V lookup: CDR1 MDHEN, CDR2 SYDVKM. The CDR3 protein is CASSRPLAGGHYEQYF. The CDR3, as DNA: TGTGCCAGCAGTCGCCCACTAGCGGGAGGGCACTACGAGCAGTACTTC.

The chain employs TRBV24-1 and TRBJ2-1, with 10 bases that match TRBD2. In germline, CDR1 is KGHDR, CDR2 SFDVKD. After removal of 2 bases from V and 2 bases from J, the junction contained 8 bases not matched to a gene. This CDR3 has 18 residues. The CDR3 protein is CATSDSLWTSGAYNEQFF. DNA for the CDR3: TGTGCCACCAGTGATTCCCTGTGGACTAGCGGAGCCTACAATGAGCAGTTCTTC.

This clone was detected once. The chain is built from TRBV27 and TRBJ2-1, with TRBD1 matching over 7 bases. The CDR3 totals 13 residues. The germline V gene encodes CDR1 MNHEY and CDR2 SMNVEV (reference sequence). V dropped 4 bases and J dropped 5; count of bases not matched to a gene: 2. The CDR3 here is CASSWTGHNEQFF. For the CDR3, the DNA is TGTGCCAGCAGTTGGACAGGACACAATGAGCAGTTCTTC.

With respect to this clone: Other DNA sequences within the sample encode an identical CDR3. This chain links TRBV5-1 with TRBJ2-2; D remains ambiguous. The germline V gene encodes CDR1 SGHRS and CDR2 YFSETQ. The length of the CDR3 is 12 residues. Trimming stripped 0 bases from V and 7 bases from J, with 4 bases between. The CDR3 protein is CASSLVLGELFF. The CDR3 DNA is TGCGCCAGCAGCTTGGTACTCGGGGAGCTGTTTTTT. The whole variable domain, filled in from reference TRBV5-1 and TRBJ2-2, reads KAGVTQTPRYLIKTRGQQVTLSCSPISGHRSVSWYQQTPGQGLQFLFEYFSETQRNKGNFPGRFSGRQFSNSRSEMNVSTLELGDSALYLCASSLVLGELFFGEGSRLTVL.

The J gene is TRBJ1-5, the V gene TRBV19, with 8 bases identical to TRBD1. Germline lookup yields CDR1 LNHDA and CDR2 SQIVND (reference sequence). The CDR3 consists of 13 residues. V trimming: 7 bases; J trimming: 5 bases; junction bases outside the gene matches: 4. The DNA for the CDR3 is TGTGCCAGTAAAGGACAGGGTCATCAGCCCCAGCATTTT. Amino acids: CASKGQGHQPQHF.

The chain recombines TRBV28 with TRBJ1-5, with 9 bases lining up with TRBD1. Germline CDR1 and CDR2: MDHEN and SYDVKM. The CDR3 runs 13 residues. V shed 10 bases and J 5 bases; nucleotides not matched to a gene: 6. CDR3 sequence: CATQQGADQPQHF. The CDR3 nucleotides read TGTGCCACCCAACAGGGGGCGGATCAGCCCCAGCATTTT.

The CDR3 nucleotides are TGTGCCACCAGTGACACGACAGGGGACAACCCTTACGAGCAGTACTTC. Protein product: CATSDTTGDNPYEQYF. The rearrangement joins TRBV24-1 to TRBJ2-7; 8 bases map to TRBD1. The CDR3 runs 16 residues. Germline V lookup: CDR1 KGHDR, CDR2 SFDVKD. Germline trimming cut 4 bases from V and 4 bases from J; bases unmatched to any gene: 11.

V usage is TRBV19 and J usage is TRBJ1-2; tentative D call: TRBD1 (5 bases). The CDR3 runs 14 residues. Germline V gene sequence: CDR1 LNHDA, CDR2 SQIVND (reference sequence). V dropped 7 bases and J dropped 5 bases, with 17 bases sitting between them. CDR3: CASTRQGGRYGYTF. The CDR3 bases are TGTGCCAGTACCCGCCAGGGAGGTCGGTATGGCTACACCTTC.

The genes are TRBV5-8 and TRBJ2-1; D is unresolved. This CDR3 has 11 amino acids. Per germline, CDR1 SGHTS and CDR2 YDEGEE. Trimming pared 3 bases from V and 10 bases from J, leaving 8 bases between. CDR3: CASSSRREQFF. CDR3 DNA sequence: TGTGCCAGCAGCTCTAGGCGCGAGCAGTTCTTC.

A single count supports this clone. This chain links TRBV7-9 with TRBJ1-2; a weak D match, TRBD1 (6 bases). CDR1 and CDR2 (germline): SEHNR, FQNEAQ (reference sequence). CDR3 length: 13 amino acids. V was trimmed by 3 bases and J by 8 bases, leaving 13 bases between them. The CDR3 loop reads CASSFRTVYGYTF. CDR3 nucleotide sequence: TGTGCCAGCAGCTTTAGGACAGTATACGGCTACACCTTC.

The J gene is TRBJ1-4, the V gene TRBV5-1; unclear D gene. Germline V lookup: CDR1 SGHRS, CDR2 YFSETQ. The length of the CDR3 is 17 residues. V dropped 0 bases and J dropped 3 bases, with 15 bases sitting between them. CDR3: CASSLVSTGRPNEKLFF. In DNA form, the CDR3 reads TGCGCCAGCAGCTTGGTCTCGACGGGTCGACCTAATGAAAAACTGTTTTTT.

V and J are TRBV19 and TRBJ1-6, with TRBD1 identical over 10 bases. Germline CDR1 and CDR2: LNHDA and SQIVND (reference sequence). V was clipped by 5 bases and J by 5 bases; unmatched bases: 3. The CDR3 totals 15 residues. The CDR3 spells CASSAGTGDNSPLHF. CDR3 DNA sequence: TGTGCCAGTAGTGCCGGGACAGGGGATAATTCACCCCTCCACTTT.

Here the CDR3 reads CASSDWALYGYTF. In DNA, the CDR3 is TGTGCCAGCAGTGATTGGGCGCTTTATGGCTACACCTTC. The chain joins TRBV25-1 to TRBJ1-2, with D hard to call. Germline assignment: CDR1 MGHDK and CDR2 SYGVNS. This CDR3 has 13 residues. V gave up 3 bases and J gave up 5 bases, with 10 bases separating them.

This chain connects TRBV5-1 to TRBJ1-1, with D tentatively TRBD1 (5 bases). This CDR3 has 16 residues. V was pared by 0 bases and J by 0 bases, with 12 bases between. Germline CDR1 is SGHRS and CDR2 is YFSETQ. The DNA of the CDR3 is TGCGCCAGCAGCTTGGACGCGGGGCTTATGAACACTGAAGCTTTCTTT. Its translation: CASSLDAGLMNTEAFF.

The genes are TRBV28 and TRBJ2-2; D perhaps matches TRBD1 (5 bases). This CDR3 spans 13 amino acids. The V and J ends lost 6 bases and 4 bases respectively, with 9 bases between them. The germline V gene encodes CDR1 MDHEN and CDR2 SYDVKM. CDR3 sequence reads: CASRRGGTGELFF. CDR3 DNA sequence: TGTGCCAGCAGAAGGGGTGGCACCGGGGAGCTGTTTTTT.

This chain connects TRBV5-6 to TRBJ2-7, with a weak D call TRBD1 (6 bases). Germline values: CDR1 SGHDT, CDR2 YYEEEE. This CDR3 comprises 16 residues. Trimming removed 2 bases from V and 0 bases from J, with 15 bases in between. The CDR3 is CASSLPTGASSYEQYF. In DNA, the CDR3 is TGTGCCAGCAGCTTACCGACAGGCGCGAGCTCCTACGAGCAGTACTTC.

The chain joins TRBV28 to TRBJ1-2; 8 bases fit TRBD1. The CDR3 has 15 residues. CDR1 and CDR2 from the germline V gene are MDHEN and SYDVKM. V lost 5 bases and J lost 4; bases outside the gene matches: 9. CDR3 in amino acids: CASSSLGQGSYGYTF. The CDR3 coding sequence is TGTGCCAGCAGTAGCCTCGGACAGGGATCCTATGGCTACACCTTC.

The CDR3 region has the DNA TGCGCCAGCAGCTTCACGGGAGGGCCCTACGAGCAGTACTTC. Its translation is CASSFTGGPYEQYF. This rearrangement joins TRBV5-1 to TRBJ2-7, with 8 nucleotides matching TRBD2. The J segment lost 2 bases and the V segment lost 2 bases, leaving 3 bases of the junction unmatched. This CDR3 has 14 amino acids. From germline, CDR1 is SGHRS and CDR2 YFSETQ.

V is TRBV5-5 and J is TRBJ2-7; D remains ambiguous. The germline V gene has CDR1 SGHKS and CDR2 YYEKEE (reference sequence). Trimming left V 2 bases short and J 0 bases short, with 6 bases between. The CDR3 is 13 residues long. For the CDR3, the DNA is TGTGCCAGCAGCTTCGAGTTCTCCTACGAGCAGTACTTC. Translating gives CASSFEFSYEQYF. The entire variable domain, with the rest obtained from reference TRBV5-5 and TRBJ2-7, is as follows: DAGVTQSPTHLIKTRGQQVTLRCSPISGHKSVSWYQQVLGQGPQFIFQYYEKEERGRGNFPDRFSARQFPNYSSELNVNALLLGDSALYLCASSFEFSYEQYFGPGTRLTVT.

The chain joins TRBV6-5 to TRBJ2-7; tentatively, D is TRBD1 (5 bases). CDR1 MNHEY and CDR2 SVGAGI come from the germline V gene. Trimming shortened V by 2 bases and J by 3 bases, and 17 bases separated the two germline ends. The CDR3 is 16 amino acids. CDR3 sequence: CASSYGTGPSLYEQYF. For the CDR3, the DNA is TGTGCCAGCAGTTACGGCACAGGCCCTTCACTCTACGAGCAGTACTTC.

The chain has TRBV6-5 and TRBJ1-2; D remains ambiguous. CDR3 length equals 15 residues. V was trimmed by 5 bases and J by 2 bases, leaving 15 bases between them. Germline V gene lookup returns CDR1 MNHEY and CDR2 SVGAGI. The CDR3 coding sequence is TGTGCCAGCAGTCAAACACCTACAGAGAACTATGGCTACACCTTC. It encodes CASSQTPTENYGYTF.

Only a few counts were recorded for this clone. The genes are TRBV18 and TRBJ2-7; the match to TRBD2 covers 10 bases. CDR3 length equals 14 residues. The germline CDR1 and CDR2 sequences are KGHSH and LQKENI. Unmatched junction bases numbered 3, after V lost 4 bases and J lost 3 bases. In DNA, the CDR3 is TGTGCCAGCTCACTAGGGACTAGCGTCTACGAGCAGTACTTC. Residues: CASSLGTSVYEQYF.

J is TRBJ2-2 and V is TRBV5-1; weak D call: TRBD2 (6 bases). The CDR3 length is 17 residues. CDR1 SGHRS and CDR2 YFSETQ come from the germline V gene. V lost 4 bases, J lost 6 bases, and 22 bases lay in between. CDR3 residues: CASSRRLVGGVAGELFF. CDR3 DNA: TGCGCCAGCAGCCGGAGACTAGTCGGTGGGGTGGCCGGGGAGCTGTTTTTT.

A single count supports this clone. J is TRBJ2-5 and V is TRBV18; TRBD2 matches at 8 bases. The CDR3 spans 16 residues. V was clipped by 6 bases and J by 5 bases; unmatched bases: 14. Looked up from germline, CDR1 is KGHSH and CDR2 is LQKENI. The CDR3 loop reads CASSPLSGGPWETQYF. CDR3 coding DNA: TGTGCCAGCTCCCCTCTCTCGGGAGGGCCTTGGGAGACCCAGTACTTC.

The V gene is TRBV18, the J gene TRBJ1-1; TRBD1 matches at 8 bases. CDR3 size: 13 residues. With V trimmed by 7 bases and J by 1 base, 2 bases remained unmatched. Germline-derived CDR1 and CDR2 are KGHSH and LQKENI. CDR3 nucleotides: TGTGCCAGCTTACAGGGGGGGAACACTGAAGCTTTCTTT. Its translation: CASLQGGNTEAFF.

The chain couples TRBV5-4 to TRBJ2-5; weak D call: TRBD1 (5 bases). With 4 bases removed from V and 0 bases from J, the gap between germline ends came to 10 bases. The CDR3 totals 14 residues. Germline values: CDR1 SGHNT, CDR2 YYREEE (reference sequence). CDR3 sequence reads: CASSLRTNQETQYF. CDR3 sequence (DNA): TGTGCCAGCAGCCTACGGACAAACCAAGAGACCCAGTACTTC.